What follows are 29 T cell receptor beta chains derived from one specimen sequenced in a study of cytomegalovirus exposure and HLA in healthy donors. Use of 60 Vbeta and 13 Jbeta primers characterized the PCR. The data were produced by immunoSEQ multiplex PCR, yet TCRdb's version contains in-frame clones alone and is incomplete. The sample holds 65,000 to 75,000 clones, 65% to 70% seen once. The sequenced sample consisted of PBMCs. Every receptor here comes from a man aged 35-49 years in good health and CMV-seropositive.

The V gene is TRBV28, the J gene TRBJ1-3; D is unresolved. Germline CDR1 reads MDHEN; CDR2 reads SYDVKM. CDR3 length equals 14 residues. V dropped 6 bases and J dropped 0 bases, with 9 bases sitting between them. CDR3 loop: CASRVLGSGNTIYF. The CDR3 DNA reads TGTGCCAGCAGGGTACTAGGCTCTGGAAACACCATATATTTT.

This clone was recorded a few times. The CDR3 DNA is TGTGCCAGTAGTATAATGGGGAGTGAGACCCAGTACTTC. Amino acids: CASSIMGSETQYF. The V and J genes are TRBV19 and TRBJ2-5; D possibly corresponds to TRBD2 (5 bases). Germline CDR1 reads LNHDA; CDR2 reads SQIVND (reference sequence). V gave up 2 bases and J gave up 5 bases, with 9 bases separating them. The length of the CDR3 is 13 residues.

This clone was detected only a few times. The V call is TRBV6-5, the J call TRBJ1-6; 10 bases are a match to TRBD1. CDR1 and CDR2 (germline): MNHEY, SVGAGI. CDR3 length: 14 amino acids. The J segment lost 10 bases and the V segment lost 7 bases, leaving 7 bases of the junction unmatched. In nucleotides, the CDR3 is TGTGCCAGCACCTGGGGGACAGGGGAATCACCCCTCCACTTT. It translates to CASTWGTGESPLHF.

The chain recombines TRBV27 with TRBJ1-1; 7 nucleotides agree with TRBD1. This CDR3 spans 13 amino acids. The J segment lost 5 bases and the V segment lost 2 bases, leaving 2 bases of the junction unmatched. The germline CDR1 and CDR2 sequences are MNHEY and SMNVEV (reference sequence). CDR3 sequence: CASSLVRGTEAFF. The CDR3 DNA follows: TGTGCCAGCAGTTTAGTCAGGGGGACTGAAGCTTTCTTT.

The chain employs TRBV4-1 and TRBJ2-1; 9 nucleotides line up with TRBD2. This CDR3 region has 17 residues. The trim removed 1 base at V and 8 bases at J, leaving 12 bases unmatched. The V gene's germline CDR1 is MGHRA and CDR2 YSYEKL. The CDR3 bases are TGCGCCAGCAGCCAAGGAGGGACTAGCCCGGCTGGCGATGAGCAGTTCTTC. This codes for CASSQGGTSPAGDEQFF.

The chain carries TRBV11-2 and TRBJ2-3, with D perhaps TRBD2 (6 bases). Germline CDR1 SGHAT, CDR2 FQNNGV. The CDR3 covers 15 residues. V shed 3 bases and J shed 1 base, with 11 bases lying between them. Here the CDR3 DNA reads TGTGCCAGCAGCTTTACCCAGCGGGGCACAGATACGCAGTATTTT. Amino acid sequence: CASSFTQRGTDTQYF. Using reference TRBV11-2 and TRBJ2-3 for the parts outside the CDR3, the full variable domain is EAGVAQSPRYKIIEKRQSVAFWCNPISGHATLYWYQQILGQGPKLLIQFQNNGVVDDSQLPKDRFSAERLKGVDSTLKIQPAKLEDSAVYLCASSFTQRGTDTQYFGPGTRLTVL.

The rearrangement links TRBV5-1 to TRBJ2-5, with 10 bases lining up with TRBD2. V was pared by 4 bases and J by 5 bases, with 11 bases of the junction left unmatched. This CDR3 is 16 amino acids long. Germline V gene sequence: CDR1 SGHRS, CDR2 YFSETQ. CDR3 region: CASSPSGAGGWETQYF. DNA for the CDR3: TGCGCCAGCAGCCCCTCCGGAGCGGGGGGGTGGGAGACCCAGTACTTC.

This clone has more than one count but fewer than ten. CDR3 sequence (DNA): TGTGCCAGCAGCTTAGTGCTAGCTAACCCTCTGGTTGAGCAGTTCTTC. This sequence encodes CASSLVLANPLVEQFF. The chain is built from TRBV11-3 and TRBJ2-1, with TRBD2 as a possible D gene (5 bases). Per the germline V gene, CDR1 is SGHNT and CDR2 is YENEEA. V was pared by 1 base and J by 9 bases, with 19 bases between. The CDR3 covers 16 residues.

The V and J genes are TRBV9 and TRBJ1-2; the D gene is possibly TRBD1 (6 bases). Germline V lookup: CDR1 SGDLS, CDR2 YYNGEE. The CDR3 consists of 16 residues. Trimming pared 0 bases from V and 8 bases from J, leaving 20 bases between. CDR3 region: CASSVGRTAPEGGYTF. In DNA, the CDR3 is TGTGCCAGCAGCGTAGGGAGGACAGCCCCCGAGGGGGGCTACACCTTC.

The chain links TRBV28 to TRBJ2-7; maybe TRBD1 (6 bases). The CDR3 covers 16 residues. The V end was cut by 1 base, the J end by 5 bases, with 18 bases between. In germline, CDR1 is MDHEN, CDR2 SYDVKM. The CDR3 bases are TGTGCCAGCAGTTTATCCTTTATACAGGGACGTGACGAGCAGTACTTC. Its translation is CASSLSFIQGRDEQYF.

The table lists this clone with a few counts. The V gene is TRBV5-6, the J gene TRBJ2-3; D is ambiguous. Per germline, CDR1 SGHDT and CDR2 YYEEEE. V was cut by 4 bases and J by 0 bases, with 12 bases left in between. The CDR3 runs to 15 residues. This CDR3 is CASSLAMSSTDTQYF. CDR3 DNA: TGTGCCAGCAGCCTCGCGATGTCTAGCACAGATACGCAGTATTTT.

The chain uses TRBV6-5 and TRBJ1-1; D perhaps matches TRBD1 (5 bases). Germline loops: CDR1 MNHEY, CDR2 SVGAGI. The CDR3 runs to 15 residues. Trimming cost V 2 bases and J 1 base, with 11 bases left between them. The CDR3 nucleotides read TGTGCCAGCAGTTACGGGGCGATCTCGAACACTGAAGCTTTCTTT. Amino acid sequence: CASSYGAISNTEAFF.

In this sample, this clone turned up a few times. One junction end does not reproduce the germline sequence, and a read error may be involved. The genes are TRBV7-9 and TRBJ2-4, with TRBD1 as a possible D gene (6 bases). The V gene's germline CDR1 is SEHNR and CDR2 FQNEAQ (reference sequence). The CDR3 is 18 residues long. The chain's CDR3 is CSSSLSNKATGTEDIQYF. The CDR3 DNA is TGTTCCAGCAGCTTATCCAATAAGGCGACAGGAACCGAGGACATTCAGTACTTC.

The V call is TRBV2, the J call TRBJ1-3; D unresolved. Per the germline V gene, CDR1 is SNHLY and CDR2 is FYNNEI. The CDR3 spans 17 residues. Trimming cost V 8 bases and J 2 bases, with 22 bases left between them. The CDR3 spells CASVFSTAALTGNTIYF. DNA for the CDR3: TGTGCCAGCGTTTTCTCGACGGCGGCGCTCACTGGAAACACCATATATTTT.

This clone showed up just once. This chain joins TRBV7-8 and TRBJ2-7; 7 bases line up with TRBD1. There are 13 residues in the CDR3. Germline V CDR1 and CDR2: SGHVS, FQNEAQ. V was clipped by 3 bases and J by 3 bases; unmatched bases: 2. In DNA, the CDR3 is TGTGCCAGCAGCTTGGCAGGGGGCTACGAGCAGTACTTC. It codes for CASSLAGGYEQYF.

This clone has only a few counts. The CDR3 DNA reads as TGTGCCAGCAGCGAACTGGGGGCCGGACTGTTTTTT. Translation: CASSELGAGLFF. The chain is built from TRBV7-9 and TRBJ1-4; perhaps TRBD1 as D (6 bases). V was cut by 5 bases and J by 13 bases, with 14 bases left in between. Looked up from germline, CDR1 is SEHNR and CDR2 is FQNEAQ (reference sequence). The CDR3 totals 12 residues. Using reference TRBV7-9 and TRBJ1-4 for the parts outside the CDR3, the full variable domain is DTGVSQNPRHKITKRGQNVTFRCDPISEHNRLYWYRQTLGQGPEFLTYFQNEAQLEKSRLLSDRFSAERPKGSFSTLEIQRTEQGDSAMYLCASSELGAGLFFGSGTQLSVL.

In DNA, the CDR3 is TGTGCCAGCAGCTTAGCGCGGGGGGAGCAGTACTTC. Its protein product is CASSLARGEQYF. The V call is TRBV7-8, the J call TRBJ2-7; TRBD2 agrees at 7 bases. Germline trimming cut 0 bases from V and 7 bases from J; bases unmatched to any gene: 0. Germline assignment: CDR1 SGHVS and CDR2 FQNEAQ. This CDR3 is 12 amino acids long.

The rearrangement joins TRBV2 to TRBJ2-7; 9 nucleotides line up with TRBD1. The V gene's germline CDR1 is SNHLY and CDR2 FYNNEI. The CDR3 loop spans 14 amino acids. Germline trimming cut 5 bases from V and 4 bases from J; bases unmatched to any gene: 6. In DNA form, the CDR3 reads TGTGCCAGCAGTCACGAGGGACAGGGATACGAGCAGTACTTC. It encodes CASSHEGQGYEQYF. Complete variable domain (other parts from reference TRBV2 and TRBJ2-7): EPEVTQTPSHQVTQMGQEVILRCVPISNHLYFYWYRQILGQKVEFLVSFYNNEISEKSEIFDDQFSVERPDGSNFTLKIRSTKLEDSAMYFCASSHEGQGYEQYFGPGTRLTVT.

This clone has only one observation. The chain couples TRBV10-3 to TRBJ1-4; 9 nucleotides align to TRBD1. With V trimmed by 6 bases and J by 13 bases, 21 bases remained unmatched. Germline V gives CDR1 ENHRY, CDR2 SYGVKD. The length of the CDR3 is 17 residues. CDR3 sequence reads: CAISLGGITGGLAGLFF. Written as DNA, the CDR3 is TGTGCCATCAGCCTTGGGGGAATAACAGGGGGCCTCGCTGGACTGTTTTTT.

CDR3 sequence: CASSESARTTDTQYF. CDR3 nucleotides: TGTGCCAGCAGTGAGTCGGCTAGAACCACAGATACGCAGTATTTT. The chain recombines TRBV6-4 with TRBJ2-3; D remains unclear. The germline CDR1 and CDR2 sequences are MRHNA and SNTAGT. The CDR3 spans 15 residues. V was pared by 3 bases and J by 2 bases, with 12 bases between.

The chain is built from TRBV7-6 and TRBJ2-5; 10 bases align to TRBD1. The DNA end is more similar to TRBJ2-7, so the J call may be wrong. The CDR3 consists of 14 residues. Looked up from germline, CDR1 is SGHVS and CDR2 is FNYEAQ. The CDR3 coding sequence is TGTGCCAGCACCCTGGACAGGGGGAATTACGAGCAGTACTTC. Amino acid sequence: CASTLDRGNYEQYF.

The chain uses TRBV6-6 and TRBJ1-4, with 8 bases lining up with TRBD1. This CDR3 spans 14 amino acids. CDR1 is MNHNY, CDR2 SVGAGI, per germline (reference sequence). V gave up 3 bases and J gave up 8 bases; unmatched junction bases: 5. CDR3 loop: CASSYQGAGEKLFF. The CDR3 DNA reads as TGTGCCAGCAGTTATCAGGGGGCAGGGGAAAAACTGTTTTTT.

The V and J genes are TRBV9 and TRBJ1-1; TRBD1 is a possible D gene (6 bases). The ends were cut back, 0 bases at V and 4 bases at J, with 10 bases in the middle. The CDR3 runs 14 residues. Per the germline V gene, CDR1 is SGDLS and CDR2 is YYNGEE. The CDR3 nucleotides read TGTGCCAGCAGCGTAGGGGGAGGGGGCACTGAAGCTTTCTTT. It codes for CASSVGGGGTEAFF.

This clone was counted a few times. The V call is TRBV6-5, the J call TRBJ2-7; D is possibly TRBD1 (5 bases). The length of the CDR3 is 14 residues. The germline V and J ends were trimmed by 5 bases and 2 bases, with 13 bases remaining between them. Germline CDR1 MNHEY, CDR2 SVGAGI. CDR3 residues: CASSTGAQTYEQYF. For the CDR3, the DNA is TGTGCCAGCAGTACTGGGGCCCAGACCTACGAGCAGTACTTC.

The gene calls are TRBV4-3 and TRBJ2-5; a weak D match, TRBD1 (6 bases). V was clipped by 1 base and J by 3 bases, with 18 bases between them. The CDR3 consists of 17 residues. The germline CDR1 and CDR2 sequences are LGHNA and YSLEER. CDR3 nucleotide sequence: TGCGCCAGCAGCCAAGGGGAGAGGGTGGGGGCTGAAGAGACCCAGTACTTC. This gives the protein CASSQGERVGAEETQYF.

This clone came up a few times. V and J are TRBV19 and TRBJ1-5; D remains ambiguous. The V end was cut by 2 bases, the J end by 0 bases, with 11 bases between. The CDR3 extends over 16 amino acids. The V gene's germline CDR1 is LNHDA and CDR2 SQIVND (reference sequence). DNA for the CDR3: TGTGCCAGTAGTATAACCAGGCCTTATAGCAATCAGCCCCAGCATTTT. Translation: CASSITRPYSNQPQHF.

V usage is TRBV7-2 and J usage is TRBJ2-1; no firm D call. There are 16 residues in the CDR3. Per the germline V gene, CDR1 is SGHTA and CDR2 is FQGNSA. V shed 0 bases and J shed 1 base, with 10 bases lying between them. CDR3 region: CASSLASRPSYNEQFF. As DNA, the CDR3 is TGTGCCAGCAGCTTAGCGAGCAGGCCTTCCTACAATGAGCAGTTCTTC. Looking up the rest from reference TRBV7-2 and TRBJ2-1 gives the full variable domain: GAGVSQSPSNKVTEKGKDVELRCDPISGHTALYWYRQSLGQGLEFLIYFQGNSAPDKSGLPSDRFSAERTGGSVSTLTIQRTQQEDSAVYLCASSLASRPSYNEQFFGPGTRLTVL.

This clone was seen more than once but under ten times. Written as DNA, the CDR3 is TGTGCCAGCTCCTACCTGTCGCCCGGGGAGCTGTTTTTT. Translating it yields CASSYLSPGELFF. The J gene is TRBJ2-2, the V gene TRBV18; D is ambiguous. CDR3 length equals 13 residues. The V end lost 6 bases, the J end lost 6 bases, and 11 bases lay between the germline ends. The germline gives CDR1 KGHSH, CDR2 LQKENI.

The CDR3, as DNA: TGTGCCACACTTTGGGACAGTCAGCATTTT. Translation gives CATLWDSQHF. The chain combines TRBV28 with TRBJ1-5; 7 nucleotides align to TRBD1. The CDR3 contains 10 residues. The germline V gene encodes CDR1 MDHEN and CDR2 SYDVKM. V was clipped by 10 bases and J by 13 bases; unmatched bases: 7.